Listed below are T cell receptor beta chains from one sample, sequenced in a study of cytomegalovirus exposure and HLA in healthy donors. Clones were sequenced by immunoSEQ multiplex PCR, and TCRdb holds only the in-frame ones, with some missing. The data contain some 130,000 clones, approximately 85% of them singletons. Sequencing was carried out using PBMCs. Receptors were obtained from a boy between 5 and 17 years old in good health and CMV-seronegative. The CDR3 runs from the conserved cysteine through the conserved F or W. D genes are given only for firm matches. Clone size appears in some rows only: once, few, many, or a class for an expanded clone.

cdr3_nt	cdr3_aa	v_call	j_call	d_call	clone_size
TGTGCCAGCAGTTGGGGACAGGGGAACACTGAAGCTTTCTTT	CASSWGQGNTEAFF	TRBV6-5	TRBJ1-1	TRBD1	NA
TGTGCCAGCAGTCGGGAGCGGCGAGAGACCCAGTACTTC	CASSRERRETQYF	TRBV27	TRBJ2-5	NA	NA
TGTGCCAGCGGAGAGCAACCTAACTATGGCTACCCCTTC	CASGEQPNYGYPF	TRBV6-6	TRBJ1-2	NA	once
TGCGCCAGCAGGGGGACTAGCGGGTTCAGTTACGAGACCCAGTACTTC	CASRGTSGFSYETQYF	TRBV23-1	TRBJ2-5	TRBD2	NA
TGTGCCAGCAGTGTTTGGACAGTGACTAATGAAAAACTGTTTTTT	CASSVWTVTNEKLFF	TRBV6-1	TRBJ1-4	NA	few
TGTGCCAGCAAGGGGGTAACATCCTACGAGCAGTACTTC	CASKGVTSYEQYF	TRBV7-8	TRBJ2-7	NA	once
TGTGCCAGCAGCCCGGACACTTATAACTATGGCTACACCTTC	CASSPDTYNYGYTF	TRBV13	TRBJ1-2	NA	NA
TGTGCCAGCAGCTCCTCCGGGACAGGGGAGTTCGGCTATGGCTACACCTTC	CASSSSGTGEFGYGYTF	TRBV9	TRBJ1-2	TRBD1	NA
TGCGCCAGCAGACCAACGACCGCCGAAGGACTCCACAATGAGCAGTTCTTC	CASRPTTAEGLHNEQFF	TRBV5-1	TRBJ2-1	NA	NA
TGTGCCAGCAGCTTGGGGGGGCTGGATCCTGGAAACACCATATATTTT	CASSLGGLDPGNTIYF	TRBV5-4	TRBJ1-3	NA	few
TGTGCCAGCCTAGGATACACAGATACGCAGTATTTT	CASLGYTDTQYF	TRBV5-6	TRBJ2-3	NA	NA
TGCGCCAGCAGCCCGACGGGGTTGGGGATGAACACTGAAGCTTTCTTT	CASSPTGLGMNTEAFF	TRBV5-1	TRBJ1-1	NA	NA
TGTGCCAGCAGCGCCACTCCGGGACAGGGACGCTACGAGCAGTACTTC	CASSATPGQGRYEQYF	TRBV9	TRBJ2-7	TRBD1	NA
TGCAGCGTTGTACTAGCGCTGAACAATGAGCAGTTCTTC	CSVVLALNNEQFF	TRBV29-1	TRBJ2-1	TRBD2	NA
TGTGCCAGTAGTATAGTGGTGGGGGCGGGGGACACTGAAGCTTTCTTT	CASSIVVGAGDTEAFF	TRBV19	TRBJ1-1	NA	NA
TGCGCCAGCAGCGGGACTAGCGGGAGGAATGAGCAGTTCTTC	CASSGTSGRNEQFF	TRBV5-1	TRBJ2-1	TRBD2	NA
TGTGCCAGCACCTTAAACGAGTACATTCAGTACTTC	CASTLNEYIQYF	TRBV5-5	TRBJ2-4	NA	few
TGTGCCAGTAGTACGCCGATCCCCCGGGGTGATGATGAAAAACTGTTTTTT	CASSTPIPRGDDEKLFF	TRBV19	TRBJ1-4	NA	NA
TGTGCCAGCGTGGCCGTGGAGACCCAGTACTTC	CASVAVETQYF	TRBV6-1	TRBJ2-5	NA	NA
TGTGCCAGCAGCACTGGGACTAGCGGGGGGATAATCACAGATACGCAGTATTTT	CASSTGTSGGIITDTQYF	TRBV7-9	TRBJ2-3	TRBD2	NA
TGTGCCAGCAGCTTGTTTTTTCGGGACAGGTTGTCCACCGGGGAGCTGTTTTTT	CASSLFFRDRLSTGELFF	TRBV5-6	TRBJ2-2	TRBD1	NA
TGTGCCAGCATGGAAGTGGCTGAGGATGAGCAGTTCTTC	CASMEVAEDEQFF	TRBV5-4	TRBJ2-1	NA	NA
TGTGCCAGCAGCTTAGGTATGAACACTGAAGCTTTCTTT	CASSLGMNTEAFF	TRBV7-9	TRBJ1-1	NA	NA
TGCGCCAGCAGCCAAGATCACGCAGGGATCCCACGCACCATATATTTT	CASSQDHAGIPRTIYF	TRBV4-3	TRBJ1-3	NA	NA
TGTGCCACCAGCAGAGAGGGCCTAGCGGGGGGCACAGATACGCAGTATTTT	CATSREGLAGGTDTQYF	TRBV15	TRBJ2-3	TRBD2	NA
TGTGCCAGCAGCCCACAGGGGAACAATCAGCCCCAGCATTTT	CASSPQGNNQPQHF	TRBV7-9	TRBJ1-5	TRBD1	NA
TGTGCCAGCAGCAAGACACAGGGGACCTATGGCTACACCTTC	CASSKTQGTYGYTF	TRBV9	TRBJ1-2	TRBD1	NA
TGTGCCAGCAGGTCAGGGGACAACTATGGCTACACCTTC	CASRSGDNYGYTF	TRBV7-2	TRBJ1-2	NA	once